The 6 T cell receptor beta chains below were found in one sample sequenced in a study of cytomegalovirus exposure and HLA in healthy donors. The PCR had 60 Vbeta and 13 Jbeta primers. Only in-frame clones appear in the TCRdb table, and some are missing; sequencing was by immunoSEQ multiplex PCR. The data contain 90,000 to 110,000 clones, roughly four fifths of them singletons. The sequenced sample was PBMCs. These receptors were taken from a man between 40 and 49 years old in good health and CMV-seronegative.

This rearrangement joins TRBV30 to TRBJ1-5; D call uncertain. Trimming stripped 1 base from V and 6 bases from J, with 10 bases between. The CDR3 has 13 residues. Per germline, CDR1 GTSNPN and CDR2 SVGIG (reference sequence). The CDR3 sequence: CAWSGGAGQPQHF. CDR3 DNA: TGTGCCTGGAGTGGCGGCGCCGGTCAGCCCCAGCATTTT.

The chain links TRBV7-9 to TRBJ1-3; 8 nucleotides agree with TRBD1. CDR1 SEHNR and CDR2 FQNEAQ come from the germline V gene (reference sequence). The CDR3 runs to 16 residues. J lost 4 bases, V lost 5 bases, and 10 bases had no gene match. Here the CDR3 reads CASSLPQGAPGNTIYF. For the CDR3, the DNA is TGTGCCAGCAGCCTTCCCCAGGGGGCTCCCGGAAACACCATATATTTT.

The rearrangement uses TRBV7-3 and TRBJ1-1; D is unclear. CDR1 and CDR2 (germline): SGHTA, FQGTGA. Trimming removed 1 base from V and 7 bases from J, with 19 bases in between. The CDR3 contains 16 residues. The CDR3 reads CASSLSSGLGSGEAFF. The CDR3 DNA follows: TGTGCCAGCAGCTTAAGCTCGGGGTTGGGGAGTGGTGAAGCTTTCTTT. Full variable domain (missing parts from reference TRBV7-3 and TRBJ1-1): GAGVSQTPSNKVTEKGKYVELRCDPISGHTALYWYRQSLGQGPEFLIYFQGTGAADDSGLPNDRFFAVRPEGSVSTLKIQRTERGDSAVYLCASSLSSGLGSGEAFFGQGTRLTVV.

V gene TRBV4-3 combines with J gene TRBJ2-7; the match to TRBD2 covers 11 bases. CDR1 LGHNA and CDR2 YSLEER come from the germline V gene. J gave up 4 bases and V 1 base, and 6 bases lay outside the gene matches. The CDR3 extends over 16 amino acids. In nucleotides, the CDR3 is TGCGCCAGCAGCCAAGCCGGGACTAGCGGTTGGTACGAGCAGTACTTC. This sequence encodes CASSQAGTSGWYEQYF.

The chain is built from TRBV5-6 and TRBJ2-1; D is undetermined. Germline assignment: CDR1 SGHDT and CDR2 YYEEEE. The V and J ends lost 0 bases and 4 bases respectively, with 2 bases between them. The CDR3 is 12 amino acids. DNA for the CDR3: TGTGCCAGCAGCTTGGCTTACAATGAGCAGTTCTTC. This encodes CASSLAYNEQFF.

The rearrangement joins TRBV28 to TRBJ1-1; 7 bases match TRBD1. Trimming took 6 bases from V and 2 from J; bases not matched to a gene: 6. The CDR3 length is 14 residues. Germline lookup yields CDR1 MDHEN and CDR2 SYDVKM. In nucleotides, the CDR3 is TGTGCCAGCAGGGGGGACAGAAAAAACACTGAAGCTTTCTTT. Translating it yields CASRGDRKNTEAFF.